These 13 T cell receptor beta chains originate from one sample sequenced in a study of control samples from healthy donors and cancer patients (TCRdb year 2020). The library was built by means of the immunoSEQ multiplex PCR assay. TCRdb provides this immuneACCESS table in a form limited to in-frame rearrangements. Some clones are lacking; in checked studies, under half of them reflect an unresolved V gene, and why the rest are absent is not known. For this sample there are under 450,000 clones; more than 80% appear just once. The top ten clonotypes cover about 6.3% of the sample. The material sequenced was PBMCs. The receptors were sampled from a man aged 35 to 55 with head and neck cancer.

The CDR3 loop reads CASSEGLAGDTQYF. CDR3 sequence (DNA): TGTGCCAGCAGCGAAGGACTAGCGGGAGATACGCAGTATTTT. V is TRBV5-4 and J is TRBJ2-3, with 11 positions matching TRBD2. CDR3 size: 14 residues. Germline assignment: CDR1 SGHNT and CDR2 YYREEE (reference sequence). J lost 5 bases, V lost 4 bases, and 3 bases had no gene match.

V and J are TRBV5-1 and TRBJ2-5, with a possible D match to TRBD2 (5 bases). The germline V gene encodes CDR1 SGHRS and CDR2 YFSETQ. V lost 0 bases to trimming and J lost 0 bases, with 6 bases between them. The CDR3 covers 14 residues. The CDR3 coding sequence is TGCGCCAGCAGCTTGGGAGGGAACCAAGAGACCCAGTACTTC. The encoded protein is CASSLGGNQETQYF.

V usage is TRBV4-1 and J usage is TRBJ2-7, with D possibly being TRBD1 or TRBD2 (5 bases each). The length of the CDR3 is 14 residues. CDR1 is MGHRA and CDR2 is YSYEKL in the germline V gene. The V gene lost 2 bases and the J gene lost 2 bases, with 10 bases spanning the gap. The CDR3, as DNA: TGCGCCAGCAGCCAACCGGGACCAGCCTACGAGCAGTACTTC. Encoded protein: CASSQPGPAYEQYF.

V is TRBV28 and J is TRBJ1-2; 8 bases are a match to TRBD1. The length of the CDR3 is 16 residues. The germline gives CDR1 MDHEN, CDR2 SYDVKM. V shed 5 bases and J 1 base; nucleotides not matched to a gene: 9. CDR3 sequence: CASSGFRDRLNYGYTF. CDR3 nucleotides: TGTGCCAGCAGTGGATTCCGGGACAGGCTTAACTATGGCTACACCTTC.

V usage is TRBV4-2 and J usage is TRBJ2-5; D unclear. This CDR3 has 14 amino acids. CDR1 LGHNA and CDR2 YNFKEQ come from the germline V gene. V lost 0 bases and J lost 5, with 10 bases in between. CDR3 DNA sequence: TGTGCCAGCAGCCAAGAGACGGCGTGGGAGACCCAGTACTTC. Protein: CASSQETAWETQYF.

The J gene is TRBJ1-5, the V gene TRBV18, with 7 bases lining up with TRBD1. Per germline, CDR1 KGHSH and CDR2 LQKENI. V dropped 4 bases and J dropped 0; count of bases not matched to a gene: 3. This CDR3 has 15 residues. In DNA form, the CDR3 reads TGTGCCAGCTCACAAGGACAGGTTAGCAATCAGCCCCAGCATTTT. The encoded protein is CASSQGQVSNQPQHF.

The V and J genes are TRBV27 and TRBJ2-5, with 11 bases aligning to TRBD2. With V trimmed by 5 bases and J by 5 bases, 7 bases remained unmatched. The V gene's germline CDR1 is MNHEY and CDR2 SMNVEV (reference sequence). This CDR3 has 15 amino acids. CDR3: CASSPTSGVVETQYF. In DNA form, the CDR3 reads TGTGCCAGCAGTCCGACTAGCGGGGTCGTGGAGACCCAGTACTTC.

DNA for the CDR3: TGTGCCAGTAGCAACAGGGTGAATCAGCCCCAGCATTTT. Protein product: CASSNRVNQPQHF. V gene TRBV19 combines with J gene TRBJ1-5; TRBD1 might be the D (6 bases). The CDR3 runs 13 residues. CDR1 and CDR2 (germline): LNHDA, SQIVND (reference sequence). V dropped 6 bases and J dropped 4 bases, with 10 bases sitting between them. Using reference TRBV19 and TRBJ1-5 for the parts outside the CDR3, the full variable domain is DGGITQSPKYLFRKEGQNVTLSCEQNLNHDAMYWYRQDPGQGLRLIYYSQIVNDFQKGDIAEGYSVSREKKESFPLTVTSAQKNPTAFYLCASSNRVNQPQHFGDGTRLSIL.

Only one count was recorded for this clone. This sequence joins TRBV7-2 and TRBJ1-2; unclear D gene. V lost 5 bases and J 8 bases, leaving 12 bases between the germline ends. CDR1 and CDR2 (germline): SGHTA, FQGNSA. There are 12 residues in the CDR3. The DNA of the CDR3 is TGTGCCAGCAGCCCAACCCCCGACGGCTACACCTTC. Translation gives CASSPTPDGYTF.

The V and J genes are TRBV19 and TRBJ2-7; 8 bases agree with TRBD1. Germline trimming cut 4 bases from V and 3 bases from J; bases unmatched to any gene: 5. The length of the CDR3 is 14 residues. Germline V lookup: CDR1 LNHDA, CDR2 SQIVND (reference sequence). This CDR3 reads CASSTPGQDYEQYF. CDR3 coding DNA: TGTGCCAGTAGTACCCCGGGACAGGACTACGAGCAGTACTTC.

A note on this clone: This CDR3 is also generated by other DNA sequences in the sample. The chain uses TRBV7-9 and TRBJ1-1; D is unclear. Trimming pared 3 bases from V and 5 bases from J, leaving 4 bases between. The CDR3 is 11 amino acids. CDR1 is SEHNR and CDR2 is FQNEAQ in the germline V gene (reference sequence). Here the CDR3 reads CASSFETEAFF. In nucleotides, the CDR3 is TGTGCCAGCAGCTTTGAGACTGAAGCTTTCTTT.

V is TRBV28 and J is TRBJ1-5; no definite D call. Germline V CDR1 and CDR2: MDHEN, SYDVKM. This CDR3 region has 14 residues. V dropped 3 bases and J dropped 4 bases, with 10 bases sitting between them. The CDR3 reads CASSFRRGNQPQHF. The CDR3 nucleotides read TGTGCCAGCAGTTTTCGACGGGGAAATCAGCCCCAGCATTTT.

This clone was recorded only once. The chain uses TRBV6-5 and TRBJ1-1; D unclear. This CDR3 has 14 amino acids. Trimming removed 6 bases from V and 1 base from J, with 12 bases in between. Germline CDR1 and CDR2: MNHEY and SVGAGI. DNA for the CDR3: TGTGCCAGCAGAGCCTACGACGGGAACACTGAAGCTTTCTTT. Protein: CASRAYDGNTEAFF.